Presented here are 23 T cell receptor beta chains from one specimen sequenced in a study of CD8+ T cells in alopecia areata. TCR sequencing used cDNA made by reverse transcription of extracted RNA. TCRdb keeps only in-frame clones here, not all; method: immunoSEQ multiplex PCR. Altogether under 85,000 clones are present, roughly half being singletons, with the ten largest covering about 18%. Specimen: CD8+ T cells sorted from blood, collected at week 0. The receptors derive from a human donor with alopecia areata.

The chain joins TRBV5-6 to TRBJ2-7; D gene uncertain. Germline V CDR1 and CDR2: SGHDT, YYEEEE. The CDR3 runs 12 residues. The V end was cut by 3 bases, the J end by 1 base, with 5 bases between. The CDR3 loop reads CASSSGSYEQYF. CDR3 nucleotide sequence: TGTGCCAGCAGCTCCGGGTCCTACGAGCAGTACTTC. The whole variable domain, remainder taken from reference TRBV5-6 and TRBJ2-7, is DAGVTQSPTHLIKTRGQQVTLRCSPKSGHDTVSWYQQALGQGPQFIFQYYEEEERQRGNFPDRFSGHQFPNYSSELNVNALLLGDSALYLCASSSGSYEQYFGPGTRLTVT.

There are a few counts of this clone. The chain employs TRBV25-1 and TRBJ2-3; TRBD1 might be the D (6 bases). The V gene lost 4 bases and the J gene lost 5 bases, with 10 bases spanning the gap. CDR1 and CDR2 (germline): MGHDK, SYGVNS. The CDR3 is 13 residues long. CDR3 amino acids: CASSGAGVDTQYF. In DNA, the CDR3 is TGTGCCAGCAGTGGGGCAGGGGTAGATACGCAGTATTTT.

V is TRBV30 and J is TRBJ2-5, with TRBD1 matching 11 bases. CDR3 length: 18 residues. V was pared by 0 bases and J by 2 bases, with 11 bases of the junction left unmatched. Germline values: CDR1 GTSNPN, CDR2 SVGIG (reference sequence). CDR3 protein: CAWSVANSGQGDQETQYF. The CDR3, as DNA: TGTGCCTGGAGTGTAGCAAATTCGGGACAGGGGGATCAAGAGACCCAGTACTTC. The entire variable domain, with the rest obtained from reference TRBV30 and TRBJ2-5, is as follows: SQTIHQWPATLVQPVGSPLSLECTVEGTSNPNLYWYRQAAGRGLQLLFYSVGIGQISSEVPQNLSASRPQDRQFILSSKKLLLSDSGFYLCAWSVANSGQGDQETQYFGPGTRLLVL.

This clone turned up a few times. This chain connects TRBV5-6 to TRBJ2-1; D is uncertain. This CDR3 has 14 amino acids. Trimming stripped 6 bases from V and 0 bases from J, with 10 bases between. CDR1 and CDR2 from the germline V gene are SGHDT and YYEEEE. Written as DNA, the CDR3 is TGTGCCAGCACCTTTCTGAGCTCCTACAATGAGCAGTTCTTC. This encodes CASTFLSSYNEQFF.

In this sample, this clone turned up once. The chain combines TRBV27 with TRBJ2-3; D uncertain. Germline CDR1 and CDR2: MNHEY and SMNVEV (reference sequence). The V gene lost 5 bases and the J gene lost 3 bases, with 6 bases spanning the gap. The CDR3 is 12 amino acids. The CDR3: CASSGDTDTQYF. CDR3 DNA: TGTGCCAGCAGTGGGGATACAGATACGCAGTATTTT.

The chain has TRBV7-9 and TRBJ2-2; D possibly corresponds to TRBD2 (6 bases). Trimming took 4 bases from V and 5 from J, leaving 17 bases between them. Germline values: CDR1 SEHNR, CDR2 FQNEAQ (reference sequence). The CDR3 runs 16 residues. The CDR3 DNA is TGTGCCAGCAGCTCACCGACTACGGGAGCAACCGGGGAGCTGTTTTTT. The encoded protein is CASSSPTTGATGELFF.

CDR3 residues: CASSQGGGRAGEQFF. The CDR3 DNA follows: TGCGCCAGCAGCCAAGGGGGCGGGAGGGCCGGAGAGCAGTTCTTC. This chain uses TRBV4-3 with TRBJ2-1, with 9 positions matching TRBD2. The V gene end was trimmed by 1 base and the J gene end by 10 bases; junction bases not matched to a gene: 8. The CDR3 contains 15 residues. Germline CDR1 reads LGHNA; CDR2 reads YSLEER.

This clone turned up a few times. DNA for the CDR3: TGCAGCGTAACTAGCGGGAGACTCAATGAGCAGTTCTTC. Protein: CSVTSGRLNEQFF. The rearrangement links TRBV29-1 to TRBJ2-1, with 11 bases matching TRBD2. The V gene's germline CDR1 is SQVTM and CDR2 ANQGSEA. J was trimmed by 6 bases and V by 6 bases; bases with no gene match: 4. This CDR3 spans 13 amino acids.

The gene calls are TRBV7-9 and TRBJ2-1, with D possibly TRBD1 on 5 matching bases. Trimming left V 8 bases short and J 9 bases short, with 14 bases between. From germline, CDR1 is SEHNR and CDR2 FQNEAQ (reference sequence). This CDR3 region has 12 residues. The CDR3 protein is CASGQGVGEQFF. The DNA for the CDR3 is TGTGCCAGCGGTCAGGGCGTAGGTGAGCAGTTCTTC.

The V call is TRBV20-1, the J call TRBJ2-7; D call uncertain. Trimming cost V 0 bases and J 4 bases, with 1 base left between them. Germline CDR1 is DFQATT and CDR2 is SNEGSKA (reference sequence). CDR3 length equals 10 residues. The CDR3 reads CSAREYEQYF. CDR3 DNA: TGCAGTGCTAGAGAATACGAGCAGTACTTC.

V and J are TRBV4-1 and TRBJ2-2, with 16 bases aligning to TRBD2. The trim removed 1 base at V and 4 bases at J, leaving 6 bases unmatched. From germline, CDR1 is MGHRA and CDR2 YSYEKL. CDR3 size: 19 residues. This CDR3 is CASSQAGTSGRDITGELFF. CDR3 nucleotide sequence: TGCGCCAGCAGCCAAGCGGGGACTAGCGGGAGGGATATCACCGGGGAGCTGTTTTTT.

The J gene is TRBJ2-2, the V gene TRBV29-1; 8 positions agree with TRBD2. Germline V CDR1 and CDR2: SQVTM, ANQGSEA. The CDR3 covers 14 residues. CDR3: CSALPREGTGELFF. The CDR3 DNA sequence: TGCAGTGCCCTGCCCCGGGAGGGCACCGGGGAGCTGTTTTTT.

V is TRBV7-9 and J is TRBJ2-7; D might be TRBD1 (5 bases). The CDR3 runs 14 residues. Trimming removed 4 bases from V and 5 bases from J, with 15 bases in between. Germline V gene sequence: CDR1 SEHNR, CDR2 FQNEAQ (reference sequence). CDR3: CASSSQGMKNEQYF. As DNA, the CDR3 is TGTGCCAGCAGCTCTCAGGGAATGAAAAACGAGCAGTACTTC.

In regard to this clone: Other DNA sequences in this specimen translate into the identical CDR3. The chain carries TRBV11-2 and TRBJ1-1, with unresolved D. With 1 base removed from V and 4 bases from J, the gap between germline ends came to 7 bases. This CDR3 region has 13 residues. Germline values: CDR1 SGHAT, CDR2 FQNNGV. The CDR3 DNA reads TGTGCCAGCAGCTTAGGGTACGGCACTGAAGCTTTCTTT. Its protein product is CASSLGYGTEAFF. The full variable domain, in which reference TRBV11-2 and TRBJ1-1 provide the parts outside the CDR3, is EAGVAQSPRYKIIEKRQSVAFWCNPISGHATLYWYQQILGQGPKLLIQFQNNGVVDDSQLPKDRFSAERLKGVDSTLKIQPAKLEDSAVYLCASSLGYGTEAFFGQGTRLTVV.

Ten or more counts support this clone. This rearrangement joins TRBV18 to TRBJ1-1; D remains ambiguous. Germline-derived CDR1 and CDR2 are KGHSH and LQKENI. V was shortened by 0 bases and J by 11 bases, with 16 bases between the two germline ends. The length of the CDR3 is 14 residues. CDR3 region: CASSPPLEQWRAFF. CDR3 coding DNA: TGTGCCAGCTCACCACCGTTGGAACAGTGGCGGGCTTTCTTT.

This clone was counted between two and nine times. V is TRBV6-1 and J is TRBJ1-4; D gene uncertain. With 1 base removed from V and 14 bases from J, the gap between germline ends came to 20 bases. CDR3 size: 15 residues. Germline CDR1 is MNHNS and CDR2 is SASEGT. DNA of the CDR3: TGTGCCAGCAGTGAAGGTCTGTCGGCGACGGTGCGGCTGTTTTTT. Amino acids: CASSEGLSATVRLFF.

This clone was found a few times. The J gene is TRBJ1-2, the V gene TRBV29-1; D is unresolved. V was shortened by 0 bases and J by 4 bases, with 6 bases between the two germline ends. Germline V lookup: CDR1 SQVTM, CDR2 ANQGSEA. The CDR3 sequence is 12 residues long. CDR3 DNA sequence: TGCAGCGTTGAAGACGGATTCTATGGCTACACCTTC. This sequence encodes CSVEDGFYGYTF. Combining the CDR3 with reference TRBV29-1 and TRBJ1-2 gives the whole variable domain SAVISQKPSRDICQRGTSLTIQCQVDSQVTMMFWYRQQPGQSLTLIATANQGSEATYESGFVIDKFPISRPNLTFSTLTVSNMSPEDSSIYLCSVEDGFYGYTFGSGTRLTVV.

The CDR3 DNA sequence: TGTGCCAGCAGTGACGCAGCCAGGGGACGCATTGAAGCTTTCTTT. Amino acid sequence: CASSDAARGRIEAFF. The chain combines TRBV25-1 with TRBJ1-1; D might be TRBD1 (6 bases). The CDR3 runs to 15 residues. Trimming cost V 3 bases and J 7 bases, with 18 bases left between them. The germline V gene has CDR1 MGHDK and CDR2 SYGVNS. Looking up the rest from reference TRBV25-1 and TRBJ1-1 gives the full variable domain: EADIYQTPRYLVIGTGKKITLECSQTMGHDKMYWYQQDPGMELHLIHYSYGVNSTEKGDLSSESTVSRIRTEHFPLTLESARPSHTSQYLCASSDAARGRIEAFFGQGTRLTVV.

This chain joins TRBV11-1 and TRBJ2-7; possible D gene TRBD1, 6 bases. CDR1 is SGHAT, CDR2 FQDESV, per germline (reference sequence). This CDR3 region has 14 residues. V lost 4 bases and J 3 bases, leaving 13 bases between the germline ends. CDR3 amino acids: CASSSWTVNYEQYF. CDR3 DNA: TGTGCCAGCAGCTCATGGACAGTGAACTACGAGCAGTACTTC.

The genes are TRBV5-1 and TRBJ2-1; D perhaps matches TRBD2 (6 bases). V lost 8 bases and J lost 8, with 17 bases in between. The CDR3 loop spans 13 amino acids. The V gene's germline CDR1 is SGHRS and CDR2 YFSETQ. CDR3 nucleotides: TGCGCCAGTAGGGACTCTAATGGGTATGAGCAGTTCTTC. Its protein product is CASRDSNGYEQFF.

This clone came up a few times. This sequence joins TRBV29-1 and TRBJ2-1; 9 nucleotides match TRBD1. The germline gives CDR1 SQVTM, CDR2 ANQGSEA. V shed 4 bases and J 4 bases; nucleotides not matched to a gene: 11. CDR3 length: 16 residues. The CDR3 DNA follows: TGCAGCGTTGCCGGACCAACAGGGGGCCGTTACAATGAGCAGTTCTTC. Residues: CSVAGPTGGRYNEQFF.

This chain uses TRBV30 with TRBJ2-2; unclear D gene. There are 12 residues in the CDR3. V lost 4 bases, J lost 6 bases, and 9 bases lay in between. CDR1 and CDR2 from the germline V gene are GTSNPN and SVGIG (reference sequence). The CDR3 sequence is CAWNHGAGELFF. The CDR3, as DNA: TGTGCCTGGAACCACGGCGCCGGGGAGCTGTTTTTT.

V gene TRBV29-1 combines with J gene TRBJ2-7, with 10 nucleotides matching TRBD2. The germline gives CDR1 SQVTM, CDR2 ANQGSEA. The trim removed 4 bases at V and 4 bases at J, leaving 1 base unmatched. The CDR3 has 12 residues. CDR3 in amino acids: CSVAAGGYEQYF. In nucleotides, the CDR3 is TGCAGCGTTGCAGCGGGAGGGTACGAGCAGTACTTC.